A selection of T cell receptor beta chains follows, all from one sample in a study of blood T cell repertoires in COVID-19. Assay: immunoSEQ multiplex PCR; the TCRdb copy retains only in-frame clones and omits some. The sample yields 150,000 or so clones, about four fifths seen once. Sequenced input: PBMCs or T cells enriched from blood (not recorded which). These receptors all stem from a woman aged 45-65 years who had been exposed to COVID-19. Both conserved end residues are part of each CDR3. D genes are given only for firm matches. Size tells how often a clone was seen (once, few, many) or the class of an expanded clone, and some rows leave it out.

>TRBV19|-|-|TRBJ1-1
CAGGDTEAFF
TGTGCCGGGGGCGACACTGAAGCTTTCTTT
>TRBV6-2/TRBV6-3|-|-|TRBJ1-5
CASSYAGTFGQPQHF
TGTGCCAGCAGTTACGCCGGGACATTCGGTCAGCCCCAGCATTTT
>TRBV7-2|-|TRBD1|TRBJ1-1
CASSTQGARTEAFF
TGTGCCAGCAGCACACAGGGGGCGCGAACTGAAGCTTTCTTT
>TRBV6-2/TRBV6-3|-|-|TRBJ2-5
CASSVAAETQYF
TGTGCCAGCAGTGTAGCGGCAGAGACCCAGTACTTC
>TRBV27|-|TRBD1|TRBJ1-5
CASRGTGDQPQHF
TGTGCCAGCAGGGGGACAGGGGATCAGCCCCAGCATTTT
>TRBV18|-|-|TRBJ1-3
CASSPRAGPAGNTIYF
TGTGCCAGCTCACCACGAGCAGGGCCCGCTGGAAACACCATATATTTT
>TRBV11-2|once|TRBD2|TRBJ2-1
CASSFLSTSGYNEQFF
TGTGCCAGCAGCTTTCTATCGACTAGCGGCTACAATGAGCAGTTCTTC
>TRBV2|-|-|TRBJ2-7
CASSEGLGVSTYEQYF
TGTGCCAGCAGTGAAGGACTCGGGGTGAGCACGTACGAGCAGTACTTC
>TRBV4-3|-|TRBD2|TRBJ2-1
CASSTGLAVNEQFF
TGCGCCAGCAGCACCGGACTAGCTGTCAATGAGCAGTTCTTC
>TRBV19|many|TRBD1|TRBJ2-1
CASSRRQGLENEQFF
TGTGCCAGTAGTAGGCGACAGGGGTTGGAGAATGAGCAGTTCTTC
>TRBV21-1|-|-|TRBJ2-7
CASSPTTLQSLSSYEQYF
TGTGCCAGCAGCCCAACCACTCTCCAAAGCCTGAGCTCCTACGAGCAGTACTTC
>TRBV3-1/TRBV3-2|-|-|TRBJ1-1
CASSHGGRRPEAFF
TGTGCCAGCAGCCACGGCGGGCGCCGTCCTGAAGCTTTCTTT
>TRBV6-4|few|TRBD2|TRBJ2-3
CASSASGSTDTQYF
TGTGCCAGCAGCGCTAGCGGAAGCACAGATACGCAGTATTTT
>TRBV12-3/TRBV12-4|-|-|TRBJ2-7
CASSLGQIYEQYF
TGTGCCAGCAGTTTAGGGCAGATCTACGAGCAGTACTTC
>TRBV5-1|-|-|TRBJ1-1
CASSLGQGTFF
TGCGCCAGCAGCTTGGGGCAGGGAACTTTCTTT
>TRBV7-9|once|TRBD1|TRBJ1-1
CASSPSRGSTEAFF
TGTGCCAGCAGCCCAAGCAGGGGGAGCACTGAAGCTTTCTTT
>TRBV6-2/TRBV6-3|-|TRBD1|TRBJ2-1
CASSTRQGALLNEQFF
TGTGCCAGCAGTACCCGACAGGGGGCCCTATTAAATGAGCAGTTCTTC
>TRBV2|-|TRBD1|TRBJ1-5
CASTLQGAPQPQHF
TGTGCCAGCACGCTACAGGGGGCGCCTCAGCCCCAGCATTTT
>TRBV6-2/TRBV6-3|-|TRBD1|TRBJ2-3
CASSYSRTGDVNTDTQYF
TGTGCCAGCAGTTACTCGAGGACAGGGGATGTCAACACAGATACGCAGTATTTT
>TRBV29-1|-|-|TRBJ1-1
CSVYSAMNTEAFF
TGCAGCGTGTATTCAGCGATGAACACTGAAGCTTTCTTT
>TRBV5-1|-|TRBD1|TRBJ1-3
CASSFFTTGQGGGNTIYF
TGCGCCAGCAGCTTTTTCACAACCGGACAGGGAGGTGGAAACACCATATATTTT
>TRBV7-2|-|TRBD2|TRBJ2-3
CASSRDGPGRNLTDTQYF
TGTGCCAGCAGCAGAGATGGCCCCGGGAGGAACCTCACAGATACGCAGTATTTT
>TRBV30|-|TRBD1|TRBJ2-1
CAWTRDRLNEQFF
TGTGCCTGGACCAGGGACAGACTCAATGAGCAGTTCTTC
>TRBV30|-|TRBD2|TRBJ2-1
CAWTVAGNEQFF
TGTGCCTGGACGGTAGCGGGAAATGAGCAGTTCTTC
>TRBV18|-|TRBD1|TRBJ1-4
CASSATGTDNEKLFF
TGTGCCAGCTCAGCGACCGGGACAGATAATGAAAAACTGTTTTTT